This record looks at one T cell receptor (beta chain) sequence and its context. Antigen: not known. This sample was taken from a study of OX40 agonist ivuxolimab in advanced cancers. Trimming removed 4 bases from V and 0 bases from J, with 14 bases in between. The germline V gene has CDR1 SGHKS and CDR2 YYEKEE (reference sequence). This CDR3 has 16 residues. Profiled with immunoSEQ multiplex PCR; TCRdb holds only in-frame clones, not every one. The sample shows just under 75,000 clones, about 93% of them seen only once. Study-wide findings and caveats: No determination was made of the antigen specificity of the expanded peripheral T cells.

The TCR comes from an adult with an advanced solid tumor such as melanoma, head and neck, liver or kidney cancer. The J gene is TRBJ1-5, the V gene TRBV5-5; D might be TRBD1 (6 bases). The material sequenced was CD4+ or CD8+ T cells sorted from blood, taken in a trial of the OX40 agonist ivuxolimab. DNA for the CDR3: TGTGCCAGCAGCCCTGGAGGGGGGACTAGCAATCAGCCCCAGCATTTT. Its translation: CASSPGGGTSNQPQHF. The entire variable domain, with the rest obtained from reference TRBV5-5 and TRBJ1-5, is as follows: DAGVTQSPTHLIKTRGQQVTLRCSPISGHKSVSWYQQVLGQGPQFIFQYYEKEERGRGNFPDRFSARQFPNYSSELNVNALLLGDSALYLCASSPGGGTSNQPQHFGDGTRLSIL.